These 19 T cell receptor beta chains share one sample of origin, sequenced in a study of blood T cell repertoires in COVID-19. Sequencing was performed with immunoSEQ multiplex PCR; in TCRdb, only in-frame clones are kept and a portion is missing. The sample holds under 60,000 clones, approximately 88% seen once. The specimen was peripheral blood. These receptors all come from a man in his sixties or seventies with acute or convalescent COVID-19.

This chain connects TRBV5-5 to TRBJ1-3; tentative D call: TRBD1 (6 bases). Germline CDR1 is SGHKS and CDR2 is YYEKEE (reference sequence). V was shortened by 1 base and J by 0 bases, with 11 bases between the two germline ends. The CDR3 consists of 16 residues. This chain's CDR3 is CASSLRGSRSGNTIYF. The DNA for the CDR3 is TGTGCCAGCAGCTTGAGGGGGTCCCGCTCTGGAAACACCATATATTTT.

The chain is built from TRBV10-1 and TRBJ2-1; TRBD1 is a possible D gene (7 bases). Germline-derived CDR1 and CDR2 are WNHNN and SYGVQD (reference sequence). The CDR3 contains 19 residues. Trimming left V 6 bases short and J 5 bases short, with 29 bases between. CDR3 amino acids: CASSGGLTGRRNKDNEQFF. DNA for the CDR3: TGCGCCAGCAGCGGGGGCCTGACAGGGAGGAGGAACAAGGACAATGAGCAGTTCTTC.

The chain joins TRBV5-1 to TRBJ2-2; TRBD1 agrees at 7 bases. The germline gives CDR1 SGHRS, CDR2 YFSETQ. This CDR3 spans 15 amino acids. Trimming removed 3 bases from V and 7 bases from J; junction bases left unmatched: 9. The CDR3 nucleotides are TGCGCCAGCAGCTCGCAAACTACAGGGGTCGGGGAGCTGTTTTTT. It encodes CASSSQTTGVGELFF.

The rearrangement links TRBV5-1 to TRBJ1-5; 9 positions agree with TRBD1. Germline V gene sequence: CDR1 SGHRS, CDR2 YFSETQ. The CDR3 spans 15 residues. Losses at the gene ends were 0 bases for V and 3 bases for J; bases not matched to a gene: 1. The CDR3 spells CASSLGDRDNQPQHF. The CDR3 DNA reads TGCGCCAGCAGCTTGGGGGACAGGGACAATCAGCCCCAGCATTTT.

The rearrangement joins TRBV9 to TRBJ2-2, with TRBD1 matching over 9 bases. V trimming: 3 bases; J trimming: 7 bases; junction bases outside the gene matches: 7. Germline V gene sequence: CDR1 SGDLS, CDR2 YYNGEE. CDR3 size: 15 residues. The CDR3, as DNA: TGTGCCAGCAGCGCGAGGGACAGGGCGGTCGGGGAGCTGTTTTTT. Amino acid sequence: CASSARDRAVGELFF.

This sequence joins TRBV5-8 and TRBJ1-1, with no clear D. CDR3 length: 14 residues. From germline, CDR1 is SGHTS and CDR2 YDEGEE. Trimming removed 7 bases from V and 1 base from J, with 14 bases in between. The CDR3 DNA follows: TGTGCCAGCGGTCACAGAGCAAGGAACACTGAAGCTTTCTTT. Translation: CASGHRARNTEAFF. The full variable domain, with the rest looked up from reference TRBV5-8 and TRBJ1-1, is EAGVTQSPTHLIKTRGQQATLRCSPISGHTSVYWYQQALGLGLQFLLWYDEGEERNRGNFPPRFSGRQFPNYSSELNVNALELEDSALYLCASGHRARNTEAFFGQGTRLTVV.

The chain has TRBV28 and TRBJ2-2, with 8 positions matching TRBD1. The CDR3 is 21 amino acids. CDR1 is MDHEN, CDR2 SYDVKM, per germline. V was clipped by 1 base and J by 0 bases; unmatched bases: 16. CDR3 protein: CASSLLFPGAGGTSNTGELFF. Written as DNA, the CDR3 is TGTGCCAGCAGTTTATTGTTTCCTGGGGCAGGGGGCACTTCGAACACCGGGGAGCTGTTTTTT.

This clone was seen just once. This sequence joins TRBV6-5 and TRBJ2-7; TRBD1 matches 7 bases. Germline V lookup: CDR1 MNHEY, CDR2 SVGAGI. The J segment lost 5 bases and the V segment lost 8 bases, leaving 15 bases of the junction unmatched. This CDR3 comprises 15 residues. The chain's CDR3 is CASQFPGQPGNEQYF. The CDR3 DNA reads as TGTGCCAGCCAGTTCCCGGGACAGCCGGGCAACGAGCAGTACTTC.

This chain uses TRBV5-1 with TRBJ2-3, with D tentatively TRBD1 (6 bases). Germline-derived CDR1 and CDR2 are SGHRS and YFSETQ. This CDR3 comprises 14 residues. The V gene lost 0 bases and the J gene lost 2 bases, with 7 bases spanning the gap. Here the CDR3 reads CASSLGQDTDTQYF. The CDR3 DNA reads as TGCGCCAGCAGCTTGGGACAGGACACAGATACGCAGTATTTT.

V is TRBV2 and J is TRBJ2-1, with 14 bases identical to TRBD2. The V gene's germline CDR1 is SNHLY and CDR2 FYNNEI. The CDR3 contains 16 residues. The V gene end was trimmed by 2 bases and the J gene end by 6 bases; junction bases not matched to a gene: 3. CDR3 sequence: CASSEWTSGRRNEQFF. Here the CDR3 DNA reads TGTGCCAGCAGTGAATGGACTAGCGGGAGGCGCAATGAGCAGTTCTTC.

V and J are TRBV5-4 and TRBJ2-2; no clear D gene. Per the germline V gene, CDR1 is SGHNT and CDR2 is YYREEE (reference sequence). CDR3 length: 13 residues. Trimming removed 0 bases at V and 7 bases at J, with 7 bases between. The CDR3: CASSLVGIGELFF. In DNA, the CDR3 is TGTGCCAGCAGCTTGGTGGGCATCGGGGAGCTGTTTTTT. The whole variable domain, filled in from reference TRBV5-4 and TRBJ2-2, reads ETGVTQSPTHLIKTRGQQVTLRCSSQSGHNTVSWYQQALGQGPQFIFQYYREEENGRGNFPPRFSGLQFPNYSSELNVNALELDDSALYLCASSLVGIGELFFGEGSRLTVL.

This chain's CDR3 is CAISLGGATDTQYF. CDR3 nucleotides: TGTGCCATCAGTCTTGGGGGGGCCACAGATACGCAGTATTTT. This sequence joins TRBV10-3 and TRBJ2-3, with TRBD2 as a possible D gene (7 bases). This CDR3 has 14 residues. The germline CDR1 and CDR2 sequences are ENHRY and SYGVKD. Trimming left V 5 bases short and J 2 bases short, with 11 bases between.

The gene calls are TRBV6-5 and TRBJ1-2; 8 nucleotides agree with TRBD1. V lost 7 bases to trimming and J lost 8 bases; unmatched junction nucleotides: 9. CDR3 size: 13 residues. Germline CDR1 and CDR2: MNHEY and SVGAGI. CDR3 sequence reads: CASTPDRVRGYTF. Written as DNA, the CDR3 is TGTGCCAGCACCCCGGACAGGGTGAGGGGCTACACCTTC.

The CDR3 region is CASSPRQGRYEQYF. CDR3 nucleotide sequence: TGTGCCAGCAGTCCCCGGCAGGGCAGATACGAGCAGTACTTC. The genes are TRBV28 and TRBJ2-7; D perhaps matches TRBD1 (5 bases). This CDR3 contains 14 residues. CDR1 and CDR2 from the germline V gene are MDHEN and SYDVKM. Trimming shortened V by 5 bases and J by 4 bases, and 15 bases separated the two germline ends.

The rearrangement joins TRBV4-3 to TRBJ2-3; 7 nucleotides match TRBD2. Losses at the gene ends were 0 bases for V and 2 bases for J; bases not matched to a gene: 5. The CDR3 consists of 16 residues. Germline assignment: CDR1 LGHNA and CDR2 YSLEER. The CDR3 loop reads CASSQDWLADTDTQYF. Written as DNA, the CDR3 is TGCGCCAGCAGCCAAGATTGGCTAGCGGACACAGATACGCAGTATTTT.

J is TRBJ1-4 and V is TRBV3-1 (or the pseudogene TRBV3-2); the D gene is possibly TRBD1 (6 bases). Trimming took 4 bases from V and 7 from J, leaving 16 bases between them. Germline CDR1 LGHDT, CDR2 YNNKEL (reference sequence). This CDR3 has 15 residues. This chain's CDR3 is CASSPRGNRFEKLFF. The CDR3 DNA is TGTGCCAGCAGCCCCAGGGGTAATCGGTTTGAAAAACTGTTTTTT.

The chain joins TRBV4-2 to TRBJ1-1; TRBD1 matches at 7 bases. Germline CDR1 LGHNA, CDR2 YNFKEQ. V shed 2 bases and J 5 bases; nucleotides not matched to a gene: 11. This CDR3 comprises 16 residues. The CDR3 bases are TGTGCCAGCAGCCAACCCGGGACAGAGGGTTGGACTGAAGCTTTCTTT. It is translated as CASSQPGTEGWTEAFF.

V is TRBV5-4 and J is TRBJ2-3; TRBD2 agrees at 10 bases. This CDR3 comprises 15 residues. With 2 bases clipped from V and 4 bases from J, the junction kept 4 bases outside the gene matches. Germline V lookup: CDR1 SGHNT, CDR2 YYREEE (reference sequence). This chain's CDR3 is CASSLGTSVSDTQYF. In DNA form, the CDR3 reads TGTGCCAGCAGCTTAGGGACTAGCGTATCAGATACGCAGTATTTT. The complete variable domain, with remaining parts taken from reference TRBV5-4 and TRBJ2-3, reads ETGVTQSPTHLIKTRGQQVTLRCSSQSGHNTVSWYQQALGQGPQFIFQYYREEENGRGNFPPRFSGLQFPNYSSELNVNALELDDSALYLCASSLGTSVSDTQYFGPGTRLTVL.

The rearrangement joins TRBV30 to TRBJ2-1; 11 bases line up with TRBD1. CDR3 length equals 16 residues. Germline CDR1 and CDR2: GTSNPN and SVGIG (reference sequence). J lost 7 bases, V lost 8 bases, and 16 bases had no gene match. This CDR3 reads CAHHPGTGGQGNEQFF. CDR3 sequence (DNA): TGTGCCCACCACCCCGGGACAGGGGGACAAGGGAATGAGCAGTTCTTC.